These T cell receptor beta chains were read from a single sample in a study of cytomegalovirus exposure and HLA in healthy donors. The assay was immunoSEQ multiplex PCR, and TCRdb's table has in-frame clones only and misses some. The sample carries 100,000 to 150,000 clones, over 70% recorded once. The specimen was PBMCs. These receptors were collected from a female donor in good health and CMV-seronegative. The CDR3 runs from the conserved cysteine through the conserved F or W. Fields, in order: J gene, V gene, clone size, D gene, CDR3 protein, CDR3 DNA. The D gene is left open where the match is weak. For some rows the clone size is stated as once, few or many, or as a class when expanded; others skip it.

TRBJ1-5,TRBV18,.,TRBD1,CASSPTGQGVRQPQHF,TGTGCCAGCTCACCTACTGGACAGGGGGTCCGCCAGCCCCAGCATTTT
TRBJ2-1,TRBV25-1,.,TRBD2,CASSEPSGAPVLEQFF,TGTGCCAGCAGTGAACCCAGCGGGGCCCCAGTCTTAGAGCAGTTCTTC
TRBJ2-3,TRBV7-6,.,TRBD2,CASSLFPSGATDTQYF,TGTGCCAGCAGCTTATTCCCTAGCGGGGCGACAGATACGCAGTATTTT
TRBJ1-4,TRBV4-2,.,.,CASSQASQATNEKLFF,TGTGCCAGCAGCCAAGCGAGCCAGGCAACTAATGAAAAACTGTTTTTT
TRBJ1-1,TRBV11-2,.,.,CASSLVRTEAFF,TGTGCCAGCAGCTTAGTGCGCACTGAAGCTTTCTTT
TRBJ1-5,TRBV6-1,once,.,CASSEVGVSNQPQHF,TGTGCCAGCAGTGAAGTAGGGGTTAGCAATCAGCCCCAGCATTTT
TRBJ1-6,TRBV6-5,few,TRBD1,CASRPGQGNNSPLHF,TGTGCCAGCAGACCGGGACAGGGGAATAATTCACCCCTCCACTTT
TRBJ2-7,TRBV7-8,.,.,CASSSDSLYEQYF,TGTGCCAGCAGCTCGGACAGTCTATACGAGCAGTACTTC
TRBJ1-2,TRBV6-1,few,.,CASSDSYGYTF,TGTGCCAGCAGTGACAGCTATGGCTACACCTTC
TRBJ2-7,TRBV5-4,.,.,CASSLAGSYEQYF,TGTGCCAGCAGCTTAGCGGGCTCCTACGAGCAGTACTTC
TRBJ2-7,TRBV28,.,TRBD2,CASFYFLAGYEQYF,TGTGCCAGCTTTTATTTTTTAGCGGGCTACGAGCAGTACTTC
TRBJ1-6,TRBV23-1,.,.,CASSRGSPLHF,TGCGCCAGCAGCAGGGGTTCACCCCTCCACTTT
TRBJ2-5,TRBV6-4,few,.,CASSVEFGRTQYF,TGTGCCAGCAGTGTTGAATTCGGTCGGACCCAGTACTTC
TRBJ1-5,TRBV28,.,TRBD1,CASSLDRVGNQPQHF,TGTGCCAGCAGCCTGGACAGGGTGGGCAATCAGCCCCAGCATTTT
TRBJ2-7,TRBV27,.,TRBD2,CASSLRLAGGTYPYEQYF,TGTGCCAGCAGTTTGAGGCTAGCGGGAGGGACATACCCCTACGAGCAGTACTTC
TRBJ2-7,TRBV6-1,.,TRBD1,CASTSGTAEQYF,TGTGCCAGCACTTCCGGGACAGCCGAGCAGTACTTC
TRBJ2-7,TRBV11-2,.,TRBD1,CASSSWDSYEQYF,TGTGCCAGCAGCTCGTGGGACAGCTACGAGCAGTACTTC
TRBJ2-6,TRBV28,.,TRBD1,CASGPGQGRSGANVLTF,TGTGCCAGCGGGCCGGGACAGGGACGCTCTGGGGCCAACGTCCTGACTTTC
TRBJ2-3,TRBV5-4,.,TRBD2,CASSPSIRRGDPDTQYF,TGTGCCAGCAGCCCCAGTATACGGCGGGGGGACCCAGATACGCAGTATTTT
TRBJ1-2,TRBV4-1,few,.,CASSQETGTNYGYTF,TGCGCCAGCAGCCAAGAGACAGGAACCAACTATGGCTACACCTTC
TRBJ1-2,TRBV28,few,TRBD1,CASQTGANYGYTF,TGTGCCAGCCAGACAGGGGCGAACTATGGCTACACCTTC
TRBJ2-5,TRBV7-3,once,TRBD2,CASSLGSGSGAETQYF,TGTGCCAGCAGCTTAGGGTCCGGGAGCGGGGCTGAGACCCAGTACTTC
TRBJ2-1,TRBV7-9,.,.,CASNLLDNEQFF,TGTGCCAGCAACCTACTCGACAATGAGCAGTTCTTC
TRBJ2-1,TRBV10-3,.,.,CAISDSGDYNEQFF,TGTGCCATCAGTGATTCGGGGGATTACAATGAGCAGTTCTTC
TRBJ2-7,TRBV7-3,.,.,CASSPLPAGTGEQYF,TGTGCCAGCAGCCCCCTTCCCGCCGGGACTGGCGAGCAGTACTTC
TRBJ2-2,TRBV5-1,.,TRBD2,CASSLSVGRAFPGELFF,TGCGCCAGCAGCTTGTCGGTTGGGAGGGCCTTCCCCGGGGAGCTGTTTTTT
TRBJ2-2,TRBV10-3,.,TRBD1,CAISESGQGATGELFF,TGTGCCATCAGTGAGTCGGGACAGGGGGCCACCGGGGAGCTGTTTTTT
TRBJ2-1,TRBV18,few,TRBD2,CASQVGGMAHNEQFF,TGTGCCAGCCAGGTCGGGGGGATGGCGCACAATGAGCAGTTCTTC
TRBJ2-1,TRBV4-3,.,TRBD2,CASSPLGAGADREQFF,TGCGCCAGCAGCCCCCTCGGAGCGGGGGCTGACAGGGAGCAGTTCTTC
TRBJ1-2,TRBV27,.,TRBD1,CASSAGTGGANGYTF,TGTGCCAGCAGTGCTGGGACAGGGGGCGCGAATGGCTACACCTTC
TRBJ1-2,TRBV27,.,.,CASSLLQGGDYGYTF,TGTGCCAGCAGTTTACTACAGGGAGGGGACTATGGCTACACCTTC
TRBJ2-2,TRBV10-3,few,.,CAISVVQAQNTGELFF,TGTGCCATCTCGGTAGTTCAAGCGCAGAACACCGGGGAGCTGTTTTTT
TRBJ2-1,TRBV5-4,.,.,CASSLVSFAGINNEQFF,TGTGCCAGCAGCTTGGTCTCCTTTGCGGGGATAAACAATGAGCAGTTCTTC
TRBJ2-5,TRBV5-5,.,.,CASSLVQGGVETQYF,TGTGCCAGCAGCTTGGTACAGGGGGGGGTAGAGACCCAGTACTTC
TRBJ1-1,TRBV19,once,.,CASTSLGVRFGEAFF,TGTGCCAGTACCTCCTTAGGCGTTCGGTTTGGAGAGGCTTTCTTT
TRBJ2-7,TRBV10-3,.,TRBD2,CAISESPASGNYEQYF,TGTGCCATCAGTGAGTCCCCGGCTAGCGGGAACTACGAGCAGTACTTC
TRBJ2-1,TRBV9,once,TRBD2,CASDLGLAGVGEQFF,TGTGCCAGCGACCTAGGACTAGCGGGGGTGGGGGAGCAGTTCTTC
TRBJ1-3,TRBV25-1,once,.,CASSATGPSGNTIYF,TGTGCCAGCAGTGCCACAGGGCCCTCTGGAAACACCATATATTTT
TRBJ1-2,TRBV5-5,.,TRBD1,CASSPDRGRGYGYTF,TGTGCCAGCAGCCCGGACAGGGGGCGCGGTTATGGCTACACCTTC
TRBJ1-6,TRBV6-1,.,.,CASSGQPGGNSPLHF,TGTGCCAGCAGTGGACAACCAGGAGGCAATTCACCCCTCCACTTT
TRBJ2-4,TRBV7-9,.,TRBD1,CASSLGVTGDIQYF,TGTGCCAGCAGCTTAGGAGTGACAGGGGACATTCAGTACTTC
TRBJ1-2,TRBV11-2,.,.,CAVRAPNNYGYTF,TGTGCCGTGCGGGCCCCAAATAACTATGGCTACACCTTC
TRBJ2-2,TRBV30,.,.,CAWTRGTGELFF,TGTGCCTGGACCAGGGGCACCGGGGAGCTGTTTTTT
TRBJ1-3,TRBV10-3,.,.,CAISGQVDTIYF,TGTGCCATCAGTGGACAGGTGGACACCATATATTTT
TRBJ2-3,TRBV4-1,.,TRBD2,CASSHPWGRGGQDTQYF,TGCGCCAGCAGCCACCCCTGGGGGCGGGGGGGACAAGATACGCAGTATTTT
TRBJ1-1,TRBV30,.,.,CAWSVGTLVEAFF,TGTGCCTGGAGTGTCGGGACTTTGGTTGAAGCTTTCTTT
TRBJ2-2,TRBV7-9,.,TRBD1,CASSFRTGNGIWELFF,TGTGCCAGCAGCTTCCGGACAGGGAATGGCATTTGGGAGCTGTTTTTT
TRBJ2-7,TRBV18,.,TRBD1,CASSPGDRAYEQYF,TGTGCCAGCTCACCGGGGGACAGGGCCTACGAGCAGTACTTC
TRBJ2-7,TRBV19,.,.,CASSIDRGAYEQYF,TGTGCCAGTAGTATAGACAGGGGGGCCTACGAGCAGTACTTC
TRBJ2-1,TRBV5-1,.,.,CASSLMRALASGNEQFF,TGCGCCAGCAGCTTGATGAGGGCTCTAGCGTCGGGGAATGAGCAGTTCTTC
TRBJ1-6,TRBV30,.,TRBD1,CAWSVQIQGNSPLHF,TGTGCCTGGAGTGTACAGATACAGGGGAATTCACCCCTCCACTTT
TRBJ1-1,TRBV30,few,.,CAWSSKWEGMNTEAFF,TGTGCCTGGAGCAGTAAGTGGGAGGGAATGAACACTGAAGCTTTCTTT
TRBJ2-6,TRBV4-2,few,.,CASSLGSVSGANVLTF,TGTGCCAGCAGCCTCGGAAGCGTCTCTGGGGCCAACGTCCTGACTTTC
TRBJ2-3,TRBV5-1,.,.,CASSLLREPTDTQYF,TGCGCCAGCAGCTTGTTGCGGGAACCCACAGATACGCAGTATTTT